These T cell receptor beta chains were read from a single sample in a study of shared clonotypes between healthy human individuals. The method was immunoSEQ multiplex PCR; TCRdb's version includes in-frame clones alone and lacks a portion of them. The sample holds about 2 million clones, approximately 95% seen once. Sequencing used naive CD4+ T cells sorted from blood. These receptors all stem from a man between 18 and 35 years old in good health. Each CDR3 is given with its conserved first and last residue. The D gene is left open where the match is weak. Rows give clone size only sometimes, using once, few, many, or a class for an expanded clone.

D	V	J	size	DNA	CDR3
TRBD1	TRBV28	TRBJ2-7	NA	TGTGCCAGCAGTCGCCAGGGACAGGGGGCCGTTGAGCAGTACTTC	CASSRQGQGAVEQYF
TRBD1	TRBV6-6	TRBJ1-6	NA	TGTGCCAGCAGCACCGGAGGGGGCCCCCTCCACTTT	CASSTGGGPLHF
NA	TRBV29-1	TRBJ1-5	NA	TGCAGCGTTACACAGGGAGATAGCAATCAGCCCCAGCATTTT	CSVTQGDSNQPQHF
TRBD1	TRBV5-1	TRBJ2-2	NA	TGCGCCAGCAGCCCCGGGACAGGGGGAACCGGGGAGCTGTTTTTT	CASSPGTGGTGELFF
TRBD1	TRBV28	TRBJ2-1	NA	TGTGCCAGCGGGGCAGGGGGCAGCGATGAGCAGTTCTTC	CASGAGGSDEQFF
TRBD1	TRBV19	TRBJ1-5	NA	TGTGCCAGTAGTACGATTATGGACAGGGGAATCGTTCCCCAGCATTTT	CASSTIMDRGIVPQHF
TRBD2	TRBV5-1	TRBJ2-3	NA	TGCGCCAGCAGCTCCGGACTAGTCACAGATACGCAGTATTTT	CASSSGLVTDTQYF
NA	TRBV6-6	TRBJ2-1	NA	TGTGCCAGCAGATCCGGGACCTTCGACAATGAGCAGTTCTTC	CASRSGTFDNEQFF
TRBD1	TRBV28	TRBJ2-7	NA	TGTGCCAGCAGTAAATCCGCGACAGGGGACGAGCAGTACTTC	CASSKSATGDEQYF
NA	TRBV27	TRBJ2-1	NA	TGTGCCAGCATCTTAGGCAATGAGCAGTTCTTC	CASILGNEQFF
NA	TRBV18	TRBJ1-3	NA	TGTGCCAGCTCATCTCGGGACACTAGCTCTGGAAACACCATATATTTT	CASSSRDTSSGNTIYF
NA	TRBV10-3	TRBJ2-7	NA	TGTGCCATCAGTGGCCTTGACAGAGAGCAGTACTTC	CAISGLDREQYF
TRBD1	TRBV7-9	TRBJ2-7	NA	TGTGCCAGCAGCCCACAGACAGGGGGGTCCTACGAGCAGTACTTC	CASSPQTGGSYEQYF
TRBD1	TRBV10-3	TRBJ2-2	NA	TGTGCCATCAGTACGGGACAGCCGAACACCGGGGAGCTGTTTTTT	CAISTGQPNTGELFF
NA	TRBV7-2	TRBJ2-5	NA	TGTGCCAGCAGCTTTTGGGACAATCGAGCCCAGTACTTC	CASSFWDNRAQYF
TRBD2	TRBV12-5	TRBJ2-1	once	TGTGCTACTAGCGGGGAGGGCAATGAGCAGTTCTTC	CATSGEGNEQFF
NA	TRBV11-2	TRBJ2-7	NA	TGTGCCAGCTCAGGGCGCCATCTCATCTCCTACGAGCAGTACTTC	CASSGRHLISYEQYF
TRBD1	TRBV2	TRBJ2-1	NA	TGTGCCAGCAGGTCGACCGGGACAGGGTACAATGAGCAGTTCTTC	CASRSTGTGYNEQFF
NA	TRBV28	TRBJ1-3	NA	TGTGCCAGCAGCCGAAGAGGGAGCTCTGGAAACACCATATATTTT	CASSRRGSSGNTIYF
TRBD2	TRBV6-6	TRBJ2-7	NA	TGTGCCAGCAGCCCGATTCGGCTAGCGGCTGTTTACGAGCAGTACTTC	CASSPIRLAAVYEQYF
TRBD1	TRBV30	TRBJ1-2	once	TGTGCCTGTCTGACAGGGGGATTCTATGGCTACACCTTC	CACLTGGFYGYTF
TRBD2	TRBV5-4	TRBJ2-3	NA	TGTGCCAGCAGCTTGAGGGCGAGGACTAGCGGGAGTGGAGATACGCAGTATTTT	CASSLRARTSGSGDTQYF
TRBD1	TRBV10-3	TRBJ1-3	NA	TGTGCCATCAGGGGGGACAGGGGGCGAATCGGAAACACCATATATTTT	CAIRGDRGRIGNTIYF
NA	TRBV5-1	TRBJ1-1	NA	TGCGCCAGCAGCTTAAGTTGGCCTACGGGAACTGAAGCTTTCTTT	CASSLSWPTGTEAFF
TRBD1	TRBV12-5	TRBJ2-2	NA	TGTGCTAGTGGTTTCGAACTTAAGCCGGGACAGGGAAAGGGAACCGGGGAGCTGTTTTTT	CASGFELKPGQGKGTGELFF
NA	TRBV4-3	TRBJ1-2	NA	TGCGCCAGCAGCCAAACCACCGGGGATTTGGGTGGCTACACCTTC	CASSQTTGDLGGYTF